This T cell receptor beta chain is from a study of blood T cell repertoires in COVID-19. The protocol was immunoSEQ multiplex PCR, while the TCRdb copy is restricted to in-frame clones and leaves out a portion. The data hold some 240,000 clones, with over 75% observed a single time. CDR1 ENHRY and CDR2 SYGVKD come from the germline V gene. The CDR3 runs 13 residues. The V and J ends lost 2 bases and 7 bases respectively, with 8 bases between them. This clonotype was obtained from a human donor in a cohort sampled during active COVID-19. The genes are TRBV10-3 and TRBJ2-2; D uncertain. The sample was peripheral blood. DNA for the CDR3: TGTGCCATCAGTGAGCGAGGCGGCGGGGAGCTGTTTTTT. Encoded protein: CAISERGGGELFF.